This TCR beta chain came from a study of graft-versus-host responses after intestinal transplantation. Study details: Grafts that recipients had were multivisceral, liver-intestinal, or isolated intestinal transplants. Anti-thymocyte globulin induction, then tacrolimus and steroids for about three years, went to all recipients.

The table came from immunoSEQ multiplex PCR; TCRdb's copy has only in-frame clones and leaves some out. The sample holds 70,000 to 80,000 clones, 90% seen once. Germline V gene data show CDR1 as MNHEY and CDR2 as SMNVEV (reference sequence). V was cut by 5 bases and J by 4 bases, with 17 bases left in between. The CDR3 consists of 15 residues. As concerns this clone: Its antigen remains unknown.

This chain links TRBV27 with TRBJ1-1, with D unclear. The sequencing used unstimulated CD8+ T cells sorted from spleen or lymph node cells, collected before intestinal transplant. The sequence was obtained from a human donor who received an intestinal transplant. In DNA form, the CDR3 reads TGTGCCAGCAGTCTCTCCGGGCCGGCGGGCACTGAAGCTTTCTTT. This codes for CASSLSGPAGTEAFF.